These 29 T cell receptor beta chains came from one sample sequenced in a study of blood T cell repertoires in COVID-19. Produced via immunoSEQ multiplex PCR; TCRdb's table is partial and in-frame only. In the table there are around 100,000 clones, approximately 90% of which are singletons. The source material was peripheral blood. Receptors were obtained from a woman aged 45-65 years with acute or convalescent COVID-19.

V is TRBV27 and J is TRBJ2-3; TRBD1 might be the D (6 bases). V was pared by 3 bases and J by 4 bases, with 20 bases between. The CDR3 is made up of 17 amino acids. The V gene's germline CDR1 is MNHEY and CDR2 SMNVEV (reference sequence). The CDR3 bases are TGTGCCAGCAGTTTCAGGGGACGTCCTCCCGGGTCAGATACGCAGTATTTT. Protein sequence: CASSFRGRPPGSDTQYF.

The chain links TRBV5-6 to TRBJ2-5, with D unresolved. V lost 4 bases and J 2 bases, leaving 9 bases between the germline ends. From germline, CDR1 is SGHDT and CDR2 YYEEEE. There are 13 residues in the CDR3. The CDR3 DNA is TGTGCCAGCAGCCCTACGAATCAAGAGACCCAGTACTTC. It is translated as CASSPTNQETQYF.

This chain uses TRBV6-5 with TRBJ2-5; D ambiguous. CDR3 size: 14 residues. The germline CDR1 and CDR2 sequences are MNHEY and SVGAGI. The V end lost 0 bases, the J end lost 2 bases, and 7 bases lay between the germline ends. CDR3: CASSYSQIQETQYF. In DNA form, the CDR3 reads TGTGCCAGCAGTTACTCCCAGATACAAGAGACCCAGTACTTC.

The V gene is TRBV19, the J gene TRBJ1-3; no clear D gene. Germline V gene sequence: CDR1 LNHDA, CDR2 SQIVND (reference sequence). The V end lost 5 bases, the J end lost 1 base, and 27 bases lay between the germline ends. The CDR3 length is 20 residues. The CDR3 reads CASSSPLASRISGSGNTIYF. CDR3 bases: TGTGCCAGTAGTTCACCTCTAGCCAGTAGGATTTCTGGATCTGGAAACACCATATATTTT. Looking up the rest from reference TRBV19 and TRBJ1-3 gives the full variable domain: DGGITQSPKYLFRKEGQNVTLSCEQNLNHDAMYWYRQDPGQGLRLIYYSQIVNDFQKGDIAEGYSVSREKKESFPLTVTSAQKNPTAFYLCASSSPLASRISGSGNTIYFGEGSWLTVV.

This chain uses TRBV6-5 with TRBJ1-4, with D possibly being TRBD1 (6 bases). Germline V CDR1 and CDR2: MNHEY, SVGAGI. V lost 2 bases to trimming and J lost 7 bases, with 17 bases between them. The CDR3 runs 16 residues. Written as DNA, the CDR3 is TGTGCCAGCAGTTACATAAGGACAGCTGGGAGTGAAAAACTGTTTTTT. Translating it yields CASSYIRTAGSEKLFF.

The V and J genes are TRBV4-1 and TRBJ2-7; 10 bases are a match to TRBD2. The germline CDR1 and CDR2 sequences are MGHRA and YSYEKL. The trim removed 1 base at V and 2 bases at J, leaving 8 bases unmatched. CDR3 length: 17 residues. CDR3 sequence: CASSQALASGSPYEQYF. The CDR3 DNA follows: TGCGCCAGCAGCCAAGCCCTGGCTAGCGGGAGTCCCTACGAGCAGTACTTC.

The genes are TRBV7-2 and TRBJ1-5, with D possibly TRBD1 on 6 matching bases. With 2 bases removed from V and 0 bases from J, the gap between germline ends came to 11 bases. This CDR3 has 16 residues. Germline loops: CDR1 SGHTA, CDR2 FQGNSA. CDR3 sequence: CASSLRQGYSNQPQHF. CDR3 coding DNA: TGTGCCAGCAGCTTACGGCAGGGGTATAGCAATCAGCCCCAGCATTTT. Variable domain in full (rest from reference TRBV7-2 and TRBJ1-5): GAGVSQSPSNKVTEKGKDVELRCDPISGHTALYWYRQSLGQGLEFLIYFQGNSAPDKSGLPSDRFSAERTGGSVSTLTIQRTQQEDSAVYLCASSLRQGYSNQPQHFGDGTRLSIL.

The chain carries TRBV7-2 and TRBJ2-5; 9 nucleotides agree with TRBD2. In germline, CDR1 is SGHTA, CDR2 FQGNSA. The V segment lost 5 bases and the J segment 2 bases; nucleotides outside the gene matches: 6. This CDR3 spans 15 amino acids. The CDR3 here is CASSILAGRQETQYF. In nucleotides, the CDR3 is TGTGCCAGCAGCATTCTAGCGGGGCGGCAAGAGACCCAGTACTTC. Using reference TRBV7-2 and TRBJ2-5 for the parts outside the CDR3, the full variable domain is GAGVSQSPSNKVTEKGKDVELRCDPISGHTALYWYRQSLGQGLEFLIYFQGNSAPDKSGLPSDRFSAERTGGSVSTLTIQRTQQEDSAVYLCASSILAGRQETQYFGPGTRLLVL.

CDR3 DNA sequence: TGTGCCAGCAGTGAAGTGTCAGCCGGGACTGGAAACACCATATATTTT. Protein product: CASSEVSAGTGNTIYF. This chain joins TRBV6-1 and TRBJ1-3, with D uncertain. This CDR3 is built from 16 residues. From germline, CDR1 is MNHNS and CDR2 SASEGT. Trimming removed 1 base at V and 2 bases at J, with 12 bases between.

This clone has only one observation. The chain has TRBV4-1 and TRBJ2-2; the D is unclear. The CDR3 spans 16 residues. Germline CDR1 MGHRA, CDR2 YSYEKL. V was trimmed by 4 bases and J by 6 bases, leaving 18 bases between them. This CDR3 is CASSPYDSVPSGELFF. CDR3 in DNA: TGCGCCAGCAGCCCTTATGACTCTGTACCGTCCGGGGAGCTGTTTTTT.

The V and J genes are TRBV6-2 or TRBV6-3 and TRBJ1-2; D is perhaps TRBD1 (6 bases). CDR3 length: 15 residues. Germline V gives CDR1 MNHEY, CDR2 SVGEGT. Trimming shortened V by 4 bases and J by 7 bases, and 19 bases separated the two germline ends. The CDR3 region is CASSSWMGGPTGYTF. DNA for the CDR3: TGTGCCAGCAGTTCCTGGATGGGGGGGCCGACTGGCTACACCTTC.

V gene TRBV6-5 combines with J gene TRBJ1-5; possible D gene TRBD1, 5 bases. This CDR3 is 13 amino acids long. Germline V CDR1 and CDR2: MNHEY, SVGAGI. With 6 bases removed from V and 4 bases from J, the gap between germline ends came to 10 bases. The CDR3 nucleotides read TGTGCCAGCAGGACAGCTACTAATCAGCCCCAGCATTTT. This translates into CASRTATNQPQHF.

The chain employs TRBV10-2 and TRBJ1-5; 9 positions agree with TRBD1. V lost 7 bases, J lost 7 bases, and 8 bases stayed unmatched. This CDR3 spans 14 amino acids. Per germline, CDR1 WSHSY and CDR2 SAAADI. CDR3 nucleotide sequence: TGCGCCAGCACCACAGGGGGCTTTGGACAGCCCCAGCATTTT. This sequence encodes CASTTGGFGQPQHF.

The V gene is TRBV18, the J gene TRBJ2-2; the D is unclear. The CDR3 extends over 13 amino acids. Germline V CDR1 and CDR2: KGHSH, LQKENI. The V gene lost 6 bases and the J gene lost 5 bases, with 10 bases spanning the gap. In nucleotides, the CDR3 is TGTGCCAGCTCCGTGGGCCGAACCGGGGAGCTGTTTTTT. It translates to CASSVGRTGELFF.

This CDR3 is CASSPRDNEPGNTIYF. DNA for the CDR3: TGTGCCAGCAGCCCCCGGGACAATGAGCCTGGAAACACCATATATTTT. V is TRBV9 and J is TRBJ1-3; D is possibly TRBD1 (6 bases). V was shortened by 4 bases and J by 2 bases, with 16 bases between the two germline ends. The CDR3 sequence is 16 residues long. CDR1 and CDR2 from the germline V gene are SGDLS and YYNGEE. The complete variable domain, with remaining parts taken from reference TRBV9 and TRBJ1-3, reads DSGVTQTPKHLITATGQRVTLRCSPRSGDLSVYWYQQSLDQGLQFLIQYYNGEERAKGNILERFSAQQFPDLHSELNLSSLELGDSALYFCASSPRDNEPGNTIYFGEGSWLTVV.

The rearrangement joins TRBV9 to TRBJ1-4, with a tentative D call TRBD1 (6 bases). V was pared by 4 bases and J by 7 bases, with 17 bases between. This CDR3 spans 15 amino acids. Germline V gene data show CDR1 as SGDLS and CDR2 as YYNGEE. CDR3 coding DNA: TGTGCCAGCAGCCCCGGGATAGGGGGTTTTGAAAAACTGTTTTTT. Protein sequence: CASSPGIGGFEKLFF.

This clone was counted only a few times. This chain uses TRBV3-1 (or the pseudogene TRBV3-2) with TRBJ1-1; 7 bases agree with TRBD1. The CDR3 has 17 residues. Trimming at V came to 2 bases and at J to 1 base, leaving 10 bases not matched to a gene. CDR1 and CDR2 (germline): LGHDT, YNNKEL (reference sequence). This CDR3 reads CASSQLPGGWENTEAFF. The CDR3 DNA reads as TGTGCCAGCAGCCAACTCCCAGGGGGTTGGGAGAACACTGAAGCTTTCTTT.

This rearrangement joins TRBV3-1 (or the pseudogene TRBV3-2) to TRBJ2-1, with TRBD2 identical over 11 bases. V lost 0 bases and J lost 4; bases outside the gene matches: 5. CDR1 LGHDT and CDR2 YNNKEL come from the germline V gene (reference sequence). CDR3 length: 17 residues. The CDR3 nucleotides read TGTGCCAGCAGCCAAGATCCCCTAGCGGGGGGATACAATGAGCAGTTCTTC. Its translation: CASSQDPLAGGYNEQFF.

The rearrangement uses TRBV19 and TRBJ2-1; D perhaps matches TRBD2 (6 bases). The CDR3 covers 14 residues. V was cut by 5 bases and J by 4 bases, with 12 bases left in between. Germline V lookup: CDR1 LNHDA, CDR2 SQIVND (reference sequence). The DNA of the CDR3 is TGTGCCAGTAGTGGGGCTAGCGTGTACAATGAGCAGTTCTTC. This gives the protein CASSGASVYNEQFF.

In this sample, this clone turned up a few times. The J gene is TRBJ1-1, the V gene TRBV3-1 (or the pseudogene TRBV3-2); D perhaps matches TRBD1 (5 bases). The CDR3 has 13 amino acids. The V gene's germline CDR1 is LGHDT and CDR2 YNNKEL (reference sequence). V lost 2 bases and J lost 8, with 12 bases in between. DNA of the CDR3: TGTGCCAGCAGCCAACACAAAGGGGCGGAAGCTTTCTTT. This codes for CASSQHKGAEAFF.

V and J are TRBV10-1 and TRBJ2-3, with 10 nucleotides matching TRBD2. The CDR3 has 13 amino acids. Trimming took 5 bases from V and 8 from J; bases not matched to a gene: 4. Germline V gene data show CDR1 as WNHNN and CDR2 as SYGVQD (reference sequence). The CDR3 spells CASSRLAGATQYF. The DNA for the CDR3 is TGCGCCAGCAGTCGGCTAGCGGGGGCTACGCAGTATTTT.

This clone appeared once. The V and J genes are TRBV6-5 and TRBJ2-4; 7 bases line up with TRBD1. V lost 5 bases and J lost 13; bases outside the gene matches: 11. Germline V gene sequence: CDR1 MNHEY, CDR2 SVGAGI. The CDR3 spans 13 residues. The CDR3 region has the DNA TGTGCCAGCAGTACAGAGAACAGGGGTCAACAGTACTTC. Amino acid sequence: CASSTENRGQQYF.

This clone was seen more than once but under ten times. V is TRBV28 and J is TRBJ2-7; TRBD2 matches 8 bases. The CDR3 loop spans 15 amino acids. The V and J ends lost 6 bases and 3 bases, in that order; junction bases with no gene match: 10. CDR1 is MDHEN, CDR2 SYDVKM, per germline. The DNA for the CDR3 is TGTGCCAGCAGCCTCCTGCGACTAGCGCTCTACGAGCAGTACTTC. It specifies CASSLLRLALYEQYF.

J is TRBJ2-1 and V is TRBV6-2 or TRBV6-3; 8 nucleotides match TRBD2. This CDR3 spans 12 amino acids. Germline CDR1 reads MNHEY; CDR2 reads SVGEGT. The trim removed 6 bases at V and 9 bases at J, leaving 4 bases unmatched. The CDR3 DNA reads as TGTGCCAGCAGCTCCGGGGGGGCTGAGCAGTTCTTC. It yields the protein CASSSGGAEQFF.

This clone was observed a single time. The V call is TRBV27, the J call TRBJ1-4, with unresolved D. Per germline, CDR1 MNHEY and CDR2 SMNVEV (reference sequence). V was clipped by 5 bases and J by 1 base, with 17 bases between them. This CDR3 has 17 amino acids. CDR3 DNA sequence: TGTGCCAGCAGTCCCAACAGACTGGGAGGAACTAATGAAAAACTGTTTTTT. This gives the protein CASSPNRLGGTNEKLFF.

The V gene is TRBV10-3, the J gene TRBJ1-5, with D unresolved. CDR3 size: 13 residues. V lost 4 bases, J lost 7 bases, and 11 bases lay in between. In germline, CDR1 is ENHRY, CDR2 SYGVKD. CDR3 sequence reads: CAISVAPRQPQHF. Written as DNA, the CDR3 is TGTGCCATCAGTGTGGCCCCTAGGCAGCCCCAGCATTTT.

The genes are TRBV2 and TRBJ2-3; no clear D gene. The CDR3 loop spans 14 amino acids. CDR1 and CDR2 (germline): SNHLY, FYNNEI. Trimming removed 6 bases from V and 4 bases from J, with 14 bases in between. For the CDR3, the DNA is TGTGCCAGCAGGTCTGGCTCCTGGCCAGATACGCAGTATTTT. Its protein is CASRSGSWPDTQYF.

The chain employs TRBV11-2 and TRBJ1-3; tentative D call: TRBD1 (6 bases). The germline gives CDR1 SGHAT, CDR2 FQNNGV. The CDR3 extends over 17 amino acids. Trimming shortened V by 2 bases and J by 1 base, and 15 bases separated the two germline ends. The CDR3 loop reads CASSLSSPTGSGNTIYF. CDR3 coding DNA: TGTGCCAGCAGCTTATCCTCCCCCACAGGGTCTGGAAACACCATATATTTT.

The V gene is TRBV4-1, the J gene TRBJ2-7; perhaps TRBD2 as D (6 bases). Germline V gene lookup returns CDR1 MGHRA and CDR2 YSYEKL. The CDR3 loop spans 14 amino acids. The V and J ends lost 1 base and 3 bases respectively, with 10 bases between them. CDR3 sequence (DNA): TGCGCCAGCAGCCAAGGCGGGGTATTCTACGAGCAGTACTTC. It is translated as CASSQGGVFYEQYF.